This TCR beta chain was recorded in a study of blood T cell repertoires in COVID-19. Across the whole study: COVID-19 samples collected from the United States, Italy and Spain covered acute and convalescent phases. The analysed material was cDNA or gDNA that came from T cells, B-cell-depleted T cells, or PBMCs.

As handled by the study authors: Amplified reference gene primers provided the basis for estimating nucleated cell counts. The protocol was immunoSEQ multiplex PCR, while the TCRdb copy is restricted to in-frame clones and leaves out a portion. V and J calls and clone size come straight from that table; D and trimming were deduced from the DNA. Found here are around 280,000 clones, nearly 90% of them singletons; the top ten hold 1.7%. This CDR3 spans 17 amino acids. Trimming took 3 bases from V and 10 from J; bases not matched to a gene: 14. From germline, CDR1 is SGHAT and CDR2 FQNNGV. Clinical histories supplied by participants themselves formed the basis of cohort assignment.

This chain connects TRBV11-2 to TRBJ2-1; TRBD1 aligns across 11 bases. The sequenced sample consisted of PBMCs or T cells enriched from blood (not recorded which). The sequence was obtained from a young woman with acute COVID-19. Here the CDR3 reads CASSFGTGGKTTTEQFF. CDR3 nucleotides: TGTGCCAGCAGCTTTGGGACAGGGGGAAAGACAACTACAGAGCAGTTCTTC.